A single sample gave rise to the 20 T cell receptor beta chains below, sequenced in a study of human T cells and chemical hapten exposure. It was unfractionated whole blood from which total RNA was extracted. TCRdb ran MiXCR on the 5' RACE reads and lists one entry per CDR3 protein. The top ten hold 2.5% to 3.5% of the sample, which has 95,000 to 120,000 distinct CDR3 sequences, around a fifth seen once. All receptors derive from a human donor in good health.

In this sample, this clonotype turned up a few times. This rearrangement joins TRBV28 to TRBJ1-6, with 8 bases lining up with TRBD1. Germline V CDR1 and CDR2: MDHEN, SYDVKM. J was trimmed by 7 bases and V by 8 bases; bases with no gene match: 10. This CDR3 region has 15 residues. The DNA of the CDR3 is TGTGCCAGCTTTAGTTATCAGGGGGCAAATTCACCCCTCCACTTT. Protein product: CASFSYQGANSPLHF.

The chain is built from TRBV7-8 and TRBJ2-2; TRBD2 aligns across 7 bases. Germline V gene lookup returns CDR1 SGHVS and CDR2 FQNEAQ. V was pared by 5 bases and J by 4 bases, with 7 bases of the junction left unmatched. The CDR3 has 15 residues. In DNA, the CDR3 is TGTGCCAGCAGCGATGTGGGGGGGGTCACCGGGGAGCTGTTTTTT. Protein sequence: CASSDVGGVTGELFF.

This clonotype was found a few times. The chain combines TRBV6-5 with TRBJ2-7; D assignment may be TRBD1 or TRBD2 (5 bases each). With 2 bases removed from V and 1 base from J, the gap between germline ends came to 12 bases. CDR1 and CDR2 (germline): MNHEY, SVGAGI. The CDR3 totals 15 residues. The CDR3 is CASSYGGSESYEQYF. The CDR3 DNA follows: TGTGCCAGCAGTTACGGGGGTAGCGAGTCCTACGAGCAGTACTTC.

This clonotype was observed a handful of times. The CDR3 reads CASSQDGTGEGYTF. CDR3 DNA sequence: TGTGCCAGCAGCCAAGATGGGACAGGGGAGGGCTACACCTTC. The V gene is TRBV4-2, the J gene TRBJ1-2; 10 positions agree with TRBD1. The germline CDR1 and CDR2 sequences are LGHNA and YNFKEQ. The V segment lost 0 bases and the J segment 8 bases; nucleotides outside the gene matches: 3. The CDR3 covers 14 residues.

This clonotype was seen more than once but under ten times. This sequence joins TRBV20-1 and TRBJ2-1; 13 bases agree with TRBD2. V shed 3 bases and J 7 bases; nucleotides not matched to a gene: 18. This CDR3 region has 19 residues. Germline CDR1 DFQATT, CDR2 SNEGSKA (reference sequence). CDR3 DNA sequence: TGCAGTGCTAGTGCCACCGGGACTAGCGGGAATCTGGCGGTGAATGAGCAGTTCTTC. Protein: CSASATGTSGNLAVNEQFF.

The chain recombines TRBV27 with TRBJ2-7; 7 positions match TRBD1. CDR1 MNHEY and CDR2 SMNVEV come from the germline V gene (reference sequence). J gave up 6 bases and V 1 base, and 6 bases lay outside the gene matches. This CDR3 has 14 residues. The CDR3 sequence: CASSLFRQGPEQYF. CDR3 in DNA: TGTGCCAGCAGTTTATTTAGACAGGGCCCCGAGCAGTACTTC.

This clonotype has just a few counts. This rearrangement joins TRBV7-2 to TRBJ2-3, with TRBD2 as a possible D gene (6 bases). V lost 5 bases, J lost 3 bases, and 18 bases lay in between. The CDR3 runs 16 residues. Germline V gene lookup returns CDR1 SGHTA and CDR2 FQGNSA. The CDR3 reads CASSHSLARGTDTQYF. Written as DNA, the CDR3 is TGTGCCAGCAGCCACTCACTAGCCCGTGGGACAGATACGCAGTATTTT.

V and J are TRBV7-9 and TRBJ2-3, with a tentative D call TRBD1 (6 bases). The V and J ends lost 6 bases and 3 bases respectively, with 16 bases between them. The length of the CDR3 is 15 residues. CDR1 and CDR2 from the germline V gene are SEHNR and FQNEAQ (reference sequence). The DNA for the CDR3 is TGTGCCAGCAGACAGGGAACAAAGTCGACAGATACGCAGTATTTT. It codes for CASRQGTKSTDTQYF.

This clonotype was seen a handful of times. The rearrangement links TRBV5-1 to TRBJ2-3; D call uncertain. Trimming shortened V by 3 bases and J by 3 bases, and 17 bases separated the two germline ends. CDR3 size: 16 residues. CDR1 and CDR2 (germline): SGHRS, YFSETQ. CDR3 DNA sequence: TGCGCCAGCAGCTCCCAAAGGCGATATATAACAGATACGCAGTATTTT. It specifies CASSSQRRYITDTQYF.

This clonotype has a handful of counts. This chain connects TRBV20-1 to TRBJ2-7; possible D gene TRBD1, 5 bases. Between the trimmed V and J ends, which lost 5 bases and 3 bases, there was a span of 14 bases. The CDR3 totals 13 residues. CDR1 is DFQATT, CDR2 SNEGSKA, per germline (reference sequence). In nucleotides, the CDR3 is TGCAGTGCTTCCGGACATGCCCACTACGAGCAGTACTTC. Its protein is CSASGHAHYEQYF.

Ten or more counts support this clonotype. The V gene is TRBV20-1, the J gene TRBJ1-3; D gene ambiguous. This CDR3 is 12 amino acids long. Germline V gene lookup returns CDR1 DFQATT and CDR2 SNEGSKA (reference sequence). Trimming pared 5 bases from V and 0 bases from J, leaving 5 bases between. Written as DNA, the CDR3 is TGCAGTGCTCAGTTCTCTGGAAACACCATATATTTT. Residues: CSAQFSGNTIYF.

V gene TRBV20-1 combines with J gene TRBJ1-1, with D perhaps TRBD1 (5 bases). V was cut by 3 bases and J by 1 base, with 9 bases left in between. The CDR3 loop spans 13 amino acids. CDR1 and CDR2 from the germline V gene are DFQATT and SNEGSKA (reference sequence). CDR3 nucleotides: TGCAGTGCTAGCGGGCAGGGGAACACTGAAGCTTTCTTT. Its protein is CSASGQGNTEAFF.

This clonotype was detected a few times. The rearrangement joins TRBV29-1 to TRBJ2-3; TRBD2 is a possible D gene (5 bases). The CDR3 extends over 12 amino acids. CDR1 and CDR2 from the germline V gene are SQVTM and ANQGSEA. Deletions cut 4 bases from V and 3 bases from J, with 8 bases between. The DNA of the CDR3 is TGCAGCGTTGCTACGGGGACAGATACGCAGTATTTT. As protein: CSVATGTDTQYF.

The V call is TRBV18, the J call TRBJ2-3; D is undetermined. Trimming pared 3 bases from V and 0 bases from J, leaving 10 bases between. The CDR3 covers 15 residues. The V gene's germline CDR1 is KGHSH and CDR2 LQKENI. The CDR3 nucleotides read TGTGCCAGCTCACCTTCCACCCCTAGCACAGATACGCAGTATTTT. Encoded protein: CASSPSTPSTDTQYF.

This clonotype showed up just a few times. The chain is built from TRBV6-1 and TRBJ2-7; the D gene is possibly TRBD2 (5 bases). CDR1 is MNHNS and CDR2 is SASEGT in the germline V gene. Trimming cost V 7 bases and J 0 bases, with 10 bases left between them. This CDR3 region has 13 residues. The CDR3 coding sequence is TGTGCCAGCACTGGAGCGGTCTCCTACGAGCAGTACTTC. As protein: CASTGAVSYEQYF.

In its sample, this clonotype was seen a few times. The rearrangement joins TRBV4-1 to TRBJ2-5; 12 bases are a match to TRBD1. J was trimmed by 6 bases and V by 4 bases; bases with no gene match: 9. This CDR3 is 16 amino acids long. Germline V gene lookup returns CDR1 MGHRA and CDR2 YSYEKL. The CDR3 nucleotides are TGCGCCAGCAGCCCAACCGGGACAGGGGGCGAAAAGACCCAGTACTTC. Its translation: CASSPTGTGGEKTQYF.

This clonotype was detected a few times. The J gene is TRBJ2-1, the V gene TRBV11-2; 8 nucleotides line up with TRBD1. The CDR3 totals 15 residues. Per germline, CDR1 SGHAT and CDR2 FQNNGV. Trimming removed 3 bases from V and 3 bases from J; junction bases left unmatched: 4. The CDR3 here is CASSFWTGLYNEQFF. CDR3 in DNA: TGTGCCAGCAGCTTTTGGACAGGGCTCTACAATGAGCAGTTCTTC.

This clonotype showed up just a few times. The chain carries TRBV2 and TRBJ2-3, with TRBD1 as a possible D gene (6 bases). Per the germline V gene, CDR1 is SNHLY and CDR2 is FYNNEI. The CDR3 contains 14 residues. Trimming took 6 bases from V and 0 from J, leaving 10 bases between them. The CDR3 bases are TGTGCCAGCAGGGACAGACCTAGCACAGATACGCAGTATTTT. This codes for CASRDRPSTDTQYF. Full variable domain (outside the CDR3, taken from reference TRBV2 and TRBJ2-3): EPEVTQTPSHQVTQMGQEVILRCVPISNHLYFYWYRQILGQKVEFLVSFYNNEISEKSEIFDDQFSVERPDGSNFTLKIRSTKLEDSAMYFCASRDRPSTDTQYFGPGTRLTVL.

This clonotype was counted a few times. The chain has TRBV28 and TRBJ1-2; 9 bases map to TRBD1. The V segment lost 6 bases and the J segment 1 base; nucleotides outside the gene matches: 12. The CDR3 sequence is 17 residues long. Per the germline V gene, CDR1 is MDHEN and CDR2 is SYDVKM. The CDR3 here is CASSPGQGLGYNYGYTF. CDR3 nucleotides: TGTGCCAGCAGCCCGGGACAGGGATTGGGGTATAACTATGGCTACACCTTC.

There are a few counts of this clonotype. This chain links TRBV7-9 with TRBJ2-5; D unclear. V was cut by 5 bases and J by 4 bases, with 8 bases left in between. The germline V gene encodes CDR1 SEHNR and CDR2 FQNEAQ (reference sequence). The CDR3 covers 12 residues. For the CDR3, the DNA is TGTGCCAGCAGCCCCTACAGAGAGACCCAGTACTTC. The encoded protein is CASSPYRETQYF.